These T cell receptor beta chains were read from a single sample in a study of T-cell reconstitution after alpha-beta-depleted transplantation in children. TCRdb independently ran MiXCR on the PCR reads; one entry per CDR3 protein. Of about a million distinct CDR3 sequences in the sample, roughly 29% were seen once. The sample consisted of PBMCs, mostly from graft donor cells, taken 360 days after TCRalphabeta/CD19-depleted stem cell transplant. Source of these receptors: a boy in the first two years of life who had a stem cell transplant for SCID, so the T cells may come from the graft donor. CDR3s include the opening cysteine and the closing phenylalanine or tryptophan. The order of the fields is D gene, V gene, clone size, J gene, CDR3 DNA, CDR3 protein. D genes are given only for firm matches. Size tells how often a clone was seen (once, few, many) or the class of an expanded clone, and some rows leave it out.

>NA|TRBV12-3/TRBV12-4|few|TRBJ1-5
TGTGCCAGCAGCCCGTGGAGCAGCAATCAGCCCCAGCATTTT
CASSPWSSNQPQHF
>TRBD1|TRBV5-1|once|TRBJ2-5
TGCGCCAGCAGCTCCACGGGACAGGGGACCCAAGAGACCCAGTACTTC
CASSSTGQGTQETQYF
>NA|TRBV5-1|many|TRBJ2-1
TGCGCCAGCAGCTGGACCGAGCTTACCGGGGGTCATGAGCAGTTCTTC
CASSWTELTGGHEQFF
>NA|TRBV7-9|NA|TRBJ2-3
TGTGCCAGCAAGGCACAGGGTGACCCCACAGATACGCAGTATTTT
CASKAQGDPTDTQYF
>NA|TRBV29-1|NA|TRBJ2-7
TGCAGCGTTGCCTCTACCTACGAGCAGTACTTC
CSVASTYEQYF
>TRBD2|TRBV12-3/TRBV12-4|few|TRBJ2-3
TGTGCCAGCAGTTCCCCCTATCTAGCGGGGTTCACAGATACGCAGTATTTT
CASSSPYLAGFTDTQYF
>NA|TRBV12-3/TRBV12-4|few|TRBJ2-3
TGTGCCAGCAGTTTAGGACACCGCACAGATACGCAGTATTTT
CASSLGHRTDTQYF
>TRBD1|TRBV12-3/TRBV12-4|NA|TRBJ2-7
TGTGCCAGCGCCCTTTCCGGGACAGGGGGCTTCGAGCAGTACTTC
CASALSGTGGFEQYF
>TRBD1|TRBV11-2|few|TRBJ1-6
TGTGCCAGCACCCTTTCAAGGGACAGGGCTTTAAGCAGCTCCTATAATTCACCCCTCCACTTT
CASTLSRDRALSSSYNSPLHF
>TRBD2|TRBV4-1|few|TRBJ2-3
TGCGCCAGCAGCCGTAGCGGGGGGATGGATACGCAGTATTTT
CASSRSGGMDTQYF
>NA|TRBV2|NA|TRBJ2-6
TGTGCCAGCAGTCCCCGATTTGGGCTCTCGAGCTCTGGGGCCAACGTCCTGACTTTC
CASSPRFGLSSSGANVLTF
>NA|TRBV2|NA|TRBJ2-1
TGTGCCAGCAGTGAAGCGCGTCTCCAACAAATTGGGCAGTTCTTC
CASSEARLQQIGQFF
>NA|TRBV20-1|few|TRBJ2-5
TGCAGTGCTAGAGATGAGCGGGCACAAGAGACCCAGTACTTC
CSARDERAQETQYF
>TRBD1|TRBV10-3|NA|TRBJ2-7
TGTGCCATCAGTGGGAGGCGGGACAGGGGCTACGAGCAGTACTTC
CAISGRRDRGYEQYF
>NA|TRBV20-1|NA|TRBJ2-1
TGCAGTGCTAGCCCAGGGGGGTCCTACAATGAGCAGTTCTTC
CSASPGGSYNEQFF
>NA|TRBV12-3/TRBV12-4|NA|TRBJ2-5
TGTGCCAGCGGATGGGACTGGGGACAAGAGACCCAGTACTTC
CASGWDWGQETQYF
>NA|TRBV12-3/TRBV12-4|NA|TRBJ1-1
TGTGCCAGCACCCCGGGAGGGGCGAACACTGAAGCTTTCTTT
CASTPGGANTEAFF
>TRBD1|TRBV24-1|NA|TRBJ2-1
TGTGCCACCAGTGACAGGACAGGGCGGGAAGTCTTCGATGAGCAGTTCTTC
CATSDRTGREVFDEQFF
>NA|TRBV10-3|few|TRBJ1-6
TGTGCCATCAACGCCGGGACGCCAAATTCACCCCTCCACTTT
CAINAGTPNSPLHF
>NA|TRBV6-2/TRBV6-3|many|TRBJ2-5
TGTGCCAGCAGTTACGTCGGGTCAGAAGTAGAGACCCAGTACTTC
CASSYVGSEVETQYF
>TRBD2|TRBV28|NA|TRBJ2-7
TGTGCCAGCAGCCTGGCCTGGTTTGAGCGGGGTGGAGACGAGCAGTACTTC
CASSLAWFERGGDEQYF
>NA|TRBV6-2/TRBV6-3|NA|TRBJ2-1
TGTGCCAGCAGACGCTCCCTAGGTACCTACAATGAGCAGTTCTTC
CASRRSLGTYNEQFF
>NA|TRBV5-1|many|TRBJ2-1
TGTGCCAGCAGCTTAGGAACGGGGGAGCAGTTCTTC
CASSLGTGEQFF
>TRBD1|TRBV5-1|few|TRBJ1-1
TGCGCCAGCAGCTTGGGAGGGGGCCTGCCAGGGCTTGAAGCTTTCTTT
CASSLGGGLPGLEAFF
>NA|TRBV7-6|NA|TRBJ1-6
TGTGCCAGCAGCTTAGCGCCGTTTAATTCACCCCTCCACTTT
CASSLAPFNSPLHF
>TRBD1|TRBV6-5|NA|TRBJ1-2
TGTGCCAGCAGTTATGGGGACAGGGGGCATGGCTACACCTTC
CASSYGDRGHGYTF
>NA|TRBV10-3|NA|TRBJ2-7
TGTGCCATCAGTGAAAGGGGGGCGTCGTCCTACGAGCAGTACTTC
CAISERGASSYEQYF
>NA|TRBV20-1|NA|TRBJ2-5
TGCAGTGCCGGTTTGGCCAAGATAGAGACCCAGTACTTC
CSAGLAKIETQYF
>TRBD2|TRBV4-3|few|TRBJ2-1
TGCGCCAGCCGCCCGGCTATAGCGGGGGCCTCCTACAATGAGCAGTTCTTC
CASRPAIAGASYNEQFF
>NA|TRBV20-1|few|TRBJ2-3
TGCAGTGCTAGAGATCCACCCCCCACAGATACGCAGTATTTT
CSARDPPPTDTQYF
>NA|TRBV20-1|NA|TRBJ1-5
TGCAGTGCTAGAGCACGGGGGCGGGGGAGCAATCAGCCCCAGCATTTT
CSARARGRGSNQPQHF
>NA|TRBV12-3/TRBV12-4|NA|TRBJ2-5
TGTGCCAGCAGTCCTAGCCCGATCCAAGAGACCCAGTACTTC
CASSPSPIQETQYF
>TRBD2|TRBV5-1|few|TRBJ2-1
TGCGCCAGCAGCTTGGGCCCGACTAGCGCGCTTGTAGGGTACAATGAGCAGTTCTTC
CASSLGPTSALVGYNEQFF
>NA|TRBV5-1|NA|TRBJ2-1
TGCGCCAGCAGCACCGGTCCCGGGGCCCCAAGAAGCTCCTACAATGAGCAGTTCTTC
CASSTGPGAPRSSYNEQFF
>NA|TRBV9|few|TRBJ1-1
TGTGCCAGCAGCCCGTATGTGGGAACTGAAGCTTTCTTT
CASSPYVGTEAFF
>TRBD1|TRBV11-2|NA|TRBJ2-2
TGTGCCAGCAGCCTATTTGGGAGTAGAGGGGGCCCAACCGGGGAGCTGTTTTTT
CASSLFGSRGGPTGELFF
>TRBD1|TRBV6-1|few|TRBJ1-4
TGTGCCAGCAGTGAAGCCACAGGGGTGGGCGAAAAACTGTTTTTT
CASSEATGVGEKLFF
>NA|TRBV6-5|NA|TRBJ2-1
TGTGCCAGCAGTTCTGGGGGGGCGGCCTCTAATGAGCAGTTCTTC
CASSSGGAASNEQFF
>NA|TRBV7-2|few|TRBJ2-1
TGTGCCAGCACCAGATCGGCTGGGGGATTAGTTAATGAGCAGTTCTTC
CASTRSAGGLVNEQFF
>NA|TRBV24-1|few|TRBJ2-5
TGTGCCACCAGTAGAGGACAGCCTCAAGAGACCCAGTACTTC
CATSRGQPQETQYF
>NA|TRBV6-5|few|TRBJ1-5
TGTGCCAGCAGTTACTCCAGAGCGCGGGGCCATCAGCCCCAGCATTTT
CASSYSRARGHQPQHF
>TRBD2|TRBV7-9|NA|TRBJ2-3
TGTGCCAGCAGCTTAGATGAAGCGGGGGACACAGATACGCAGTATTTT
CASSLDEAGDTDTQYF
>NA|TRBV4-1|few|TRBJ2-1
TGCGCCAGCAGCCAAGCCCCCGGGGACGGTTACTACAATGAGCAGTTCTTC
CASSQAPGDGYYNEQFF
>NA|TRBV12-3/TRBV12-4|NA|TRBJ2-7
TGTGCCAGCAGCCCCCTTAGAGGCTCCTACGAGCAGTACTTC
CASSPLRGSYEQYF
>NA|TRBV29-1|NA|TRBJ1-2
TGCAGCGTCCCTGATTCCGGCTACACCTTC
CSVPDSGYTF